What follows are 3 T cell receptor beta chains derived from one specimen sequenced in a study of CD8 T cells in Susac syndrome. RNA was extracted with the RNeasy kit, and a quantity of about 0.45 to 1 ug was reverse transcribed using random hexamers. TCRdb re-called the immunoSEQ multiplex PCR reads with MiXCR, one entry per CDR3 protein. The sample includes some 170,000 distinct CDR3 sequences, about 94% of them seen just once. Sequencing was carried out using CD4+ T cells from PBMCs. Receptors originate from a human donor in good health.

The rearrangement links TRBV5-6 to TRBJ2-7; D possibly matches TRBD1 or TRBD2 (5 bases each). The CDR3 length is 16 residues. Germline V CDR1 and CDR2: SGHDT, YYEEEE. V gave up 4 bases and J gave up 3 bases, with 20 bases separating them. CDR3 coding DNA: TGTGCCAGCAGCGTCCGGGACCGAGCTGCTTACTACGAGCAGTACTTC. Its protein product is CASSVRDRAAYYEQYF.

The CDR3 region is CAIRGQQETQYF. CDR3 DNA sequence: TGTGCCATCAGGGGACAGCAAGAGACCCAGTACTTC. The rearrangement joins TRBV10-3 to TRBJ2-5; TRBD1 matches at 7 bases. After removal of 6 bases from V and 2 bases from J, the junction contained 0 bases not matched to a gene. The CDR3 sequence is 12 residues long. The V gene's germline CDR1 is ENHRY and CDR2 SYGVKD.

The V and J genes are TRBV5-4 and TRBJ2-1, with TRBD2 matching 11 bases. The CDR3 has 16 amino acids. With 6 bases clipped from V and 5 bases from J, the junction kept 10 bases outside the gene matches. From germline, CDR1 is SGHNT and CDR2 YYREEE (reference sequence). CDR3 amino acids: CASNQVAGGLNNEQFF. The DNA for the CDR3 is TGTGCCAGCAACCAAGTAGCGGGGGGGCTGAACAATGAGCAGTTCTTC. Drawing the rest from reference TRBV5-4 and TRBJ2-1, the complete variable domain is ETGVTQSPTHLIKTRGQQVTLRCSSQSGHNTVSWYQQALGQGPQFIFQYYREEENGRGNFPPRFSGLQFPNYSSELNVNALELDDSALYLCASNQVAGGLNNEQFFGPGTRLTVL.